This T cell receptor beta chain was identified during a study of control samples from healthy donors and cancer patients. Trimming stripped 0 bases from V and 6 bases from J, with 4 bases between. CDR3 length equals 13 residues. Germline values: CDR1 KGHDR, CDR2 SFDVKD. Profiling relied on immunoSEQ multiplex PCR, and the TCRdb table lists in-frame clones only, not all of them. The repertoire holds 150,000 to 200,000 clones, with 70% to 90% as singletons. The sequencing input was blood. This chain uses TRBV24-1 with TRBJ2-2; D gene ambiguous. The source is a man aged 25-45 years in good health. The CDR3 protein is CATSDLMPGELFF. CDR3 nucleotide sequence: TGTGCCACCAGTGATTTGATGCCCGGGGAGCTGTTTTTT.